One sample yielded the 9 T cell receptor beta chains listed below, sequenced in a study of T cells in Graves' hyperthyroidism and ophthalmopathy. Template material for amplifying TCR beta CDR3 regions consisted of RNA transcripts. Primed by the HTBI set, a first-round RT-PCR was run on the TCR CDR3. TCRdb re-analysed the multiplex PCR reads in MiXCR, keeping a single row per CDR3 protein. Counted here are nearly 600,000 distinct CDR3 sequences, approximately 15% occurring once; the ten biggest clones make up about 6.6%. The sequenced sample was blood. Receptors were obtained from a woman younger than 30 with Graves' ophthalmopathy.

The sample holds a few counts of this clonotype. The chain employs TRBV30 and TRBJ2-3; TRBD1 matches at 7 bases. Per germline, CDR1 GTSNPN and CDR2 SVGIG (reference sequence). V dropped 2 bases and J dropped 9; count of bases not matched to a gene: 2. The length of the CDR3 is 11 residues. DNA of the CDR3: TGTGCCTGGAGTAAACAGGGGACGCAGTATTTT. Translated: CAWSKQGTQYF. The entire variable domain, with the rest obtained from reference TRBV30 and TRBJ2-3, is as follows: SQTIHQWPATLVQPVGSPLSLECTVEGTSNPNLYWYRQAAGRGLQLLFYSVGIGQISSEVPQNLSASRPQDRQFILSSKKLLLSDSGFYLCAWSKQGTQYFGPGTRLTVL.

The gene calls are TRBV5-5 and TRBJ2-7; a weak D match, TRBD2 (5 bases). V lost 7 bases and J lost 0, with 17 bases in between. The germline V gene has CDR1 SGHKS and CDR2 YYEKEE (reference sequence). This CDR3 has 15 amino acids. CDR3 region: CASRFGLATSYEQYF. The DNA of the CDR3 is TGTGCCAGCCGGTTCGGGTTAGCGACCTCCTACGAGCAGTACTTC.

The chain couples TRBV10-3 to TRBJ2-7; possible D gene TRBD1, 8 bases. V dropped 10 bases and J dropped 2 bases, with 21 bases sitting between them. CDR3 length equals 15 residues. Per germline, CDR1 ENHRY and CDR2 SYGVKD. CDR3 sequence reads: CATKATGGLTYEQYF. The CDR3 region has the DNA TGTGCCACCAAGGCAACAGGGGGACTAACCTACGAGCAGTACTTC.

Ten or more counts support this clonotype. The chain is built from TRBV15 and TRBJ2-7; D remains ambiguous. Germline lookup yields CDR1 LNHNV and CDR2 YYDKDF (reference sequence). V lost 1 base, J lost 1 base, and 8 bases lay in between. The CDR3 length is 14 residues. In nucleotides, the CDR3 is TGTGCCACCAGCAGAGTTGAAGGGTCCTACGAGCAGTACTTC. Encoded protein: CATSRVEGSYEQYF.

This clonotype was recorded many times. The CDR3 region is CASSPDRAYNEQFF. The CDR3 nucleotides read TGTGCCAGCAGCCCGGACAGGGCCTACAATGAGCAGTTCTTC. V usage is TRBV28 and J usage is TRBJ2-1; 8 bases fit TRBD1. The CDR3 contains 14 residues. Trimming cost V 6 bases and J 2 bases; bases outside gene matches: 3. From germline, CDR1 is MDHEN and CDR2 SYDVKM.

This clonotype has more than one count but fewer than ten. The CDR3 loop is CSVELQGRNSYEQYF. The DNA of the CDR3 is TGCAGCGTTGAGTTACAGGGGCGAAACTCCTACGAGCAGTACTTC. This sequence joins TRBV29-1 and TRBJ2-7; 7 bases are a match to TRBD1. CDR1 is SQVTM and CDR2 is ANQGSEA in the germline V gene. The length of the CDR3 is 15 residues. J lost 0 bases, V lost 3 bases, and 8 bases had no gene match.

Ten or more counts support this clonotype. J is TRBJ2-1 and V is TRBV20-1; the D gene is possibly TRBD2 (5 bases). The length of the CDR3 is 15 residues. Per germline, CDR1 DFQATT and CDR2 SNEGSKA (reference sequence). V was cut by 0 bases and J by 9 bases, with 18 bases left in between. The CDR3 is CSARDVAGPVSEQFF. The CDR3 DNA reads TGCAGTGCTAGAGATGTGGCGGGCCCGGTTAGTGAGCAGTTCTTC.

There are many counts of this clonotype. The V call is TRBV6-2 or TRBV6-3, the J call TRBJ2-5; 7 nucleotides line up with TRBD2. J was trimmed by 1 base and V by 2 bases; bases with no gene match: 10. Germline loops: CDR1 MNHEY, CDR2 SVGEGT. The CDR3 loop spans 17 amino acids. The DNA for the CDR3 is TGTGCCAGCAGTTACGGCCAGCGGGATAAGTTCCAAGAGACCCAGTACTTC. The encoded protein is CASSYGQRDKFQETQYF.

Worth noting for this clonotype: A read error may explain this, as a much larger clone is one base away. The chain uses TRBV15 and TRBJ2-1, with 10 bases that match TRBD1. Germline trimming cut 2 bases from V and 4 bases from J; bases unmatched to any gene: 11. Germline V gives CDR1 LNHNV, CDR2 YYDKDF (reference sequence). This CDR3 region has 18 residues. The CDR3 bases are TGTGCCACCAGCAGAAGGGTTGGGACAGGGGCGATATACAATGAGCAGTTCTTC. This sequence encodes CATSRRVGTGAIYNEQFF.